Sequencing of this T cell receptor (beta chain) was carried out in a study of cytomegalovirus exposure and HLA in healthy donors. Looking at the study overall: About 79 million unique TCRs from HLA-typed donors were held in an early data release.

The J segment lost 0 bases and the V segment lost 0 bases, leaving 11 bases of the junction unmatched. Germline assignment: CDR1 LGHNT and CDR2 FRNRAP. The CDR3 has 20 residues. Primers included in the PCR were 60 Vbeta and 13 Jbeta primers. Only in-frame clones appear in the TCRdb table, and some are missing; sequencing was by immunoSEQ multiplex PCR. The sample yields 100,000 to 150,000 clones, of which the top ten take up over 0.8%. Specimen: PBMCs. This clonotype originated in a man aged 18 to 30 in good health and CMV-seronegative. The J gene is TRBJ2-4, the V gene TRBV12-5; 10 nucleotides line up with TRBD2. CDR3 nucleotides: TGTGCTAGTGGTTTGGTACCGTCTAGCGGGAGACTCTTAGCCAAAAACATTCAGTACTTC. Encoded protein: CASGLVPSSGRLLAKNIQYF.